Following are 2 T cell receptor beta chains from one sample sequenced in a study of CD8+ T cells in alopecia areata. After isolation, RNA underwent reverse transcription to generate cDNA as the sequencing template. The table came from immunoSEQ multiplex PCR; TCRdb's copy has only in-frame clones and leaves some out. The sample lists about 42,000 clones, around 71% occurring once. Treatment here: oral pan-JAK inhibitor, 5-10 mg twice daily. The material was CD8+ T cells sorted from blood, obtained at week 4, from a patient treated with tofacitinib. All receptors derive from a human donor with alopecia areata.

The chain has TRBV30 and TRBJ1-4; maybe TRBD1 (6 bases). Trimming shortened V by 0 bases and J by 12 bases, and 14 bases separated the two germline ends. Germline-derived CDR1 and CDR2 are GTSNPN and SVGIG (reference sequence). CDR3 size: 13 residues. CDR3: CAWSVGTGWELFF. Here the CDR3 DNA reads TGTGCCTGGAGTGTAGGTACAGGGTGGGAACTGTTTTTT.

The rearrangement links TRBV25-1 to TRBJ1-2, with TRBD1 as a possible D gene (5 bases). The CDR3 runs to 13 residues. Deletions cut 1 base from V and 8 bases from J, with 11 bases between. CDR1 is MGHDK and CDR2 is SYGVNS in the germline V gene. CDR3 in DNA: TGTGCCAGCAGTGAATCAGGGATAGAAGGCTACACCTTC. Residues: CASSESGIEGYTF.